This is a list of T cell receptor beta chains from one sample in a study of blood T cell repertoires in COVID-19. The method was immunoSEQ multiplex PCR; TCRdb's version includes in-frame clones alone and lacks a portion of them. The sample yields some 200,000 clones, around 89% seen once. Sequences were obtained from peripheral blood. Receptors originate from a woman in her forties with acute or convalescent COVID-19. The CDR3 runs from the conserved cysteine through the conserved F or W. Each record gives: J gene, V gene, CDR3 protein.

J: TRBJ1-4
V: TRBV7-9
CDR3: CARSPGQVDEKLFF

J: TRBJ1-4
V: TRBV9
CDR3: CASSEGLGRYEKLFF

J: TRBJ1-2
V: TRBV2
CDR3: CASSDRQVRGYTF

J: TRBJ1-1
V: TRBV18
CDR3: CASSPNRGQAFF

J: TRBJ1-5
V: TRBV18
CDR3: CASSPRGRGGNQPQHF

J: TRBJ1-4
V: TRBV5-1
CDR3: CASREIGGIKKKLFF

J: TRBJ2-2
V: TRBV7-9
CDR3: CASSLGHNTGELFF

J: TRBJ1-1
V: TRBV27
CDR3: CASSVQGVPEAFF

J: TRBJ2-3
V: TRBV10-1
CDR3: CASSELTGVGTQYF

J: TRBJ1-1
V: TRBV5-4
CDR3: CASSLGPLNTEAFF

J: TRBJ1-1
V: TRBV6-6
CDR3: CASSSEAFF

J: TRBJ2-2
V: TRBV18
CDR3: CASSQTGATGELFF

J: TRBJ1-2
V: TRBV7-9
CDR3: CASSPDRGDGYTF